This TCR beta chain was identified during a study of shared clonotypes between healthy human individuals. The wider study: Every donor yielded three CD4 naive, three CD4 memory, two CD8 naive and one CD8 memory plate. Study results and limitations: The study found about 5.1% of naive CD4 clonotypes shared across a few donors.

Regarding this clone: What it binds is unknown.

It was CD45RO-negative cells, positively selected for CCR7, that made up naive CD8 cells, with terminally differentiated effector memory CD45RA+ cells excluded. Trimming shortened V by 6 bases and J by 0 bases, and 12 bases separated the two germline ends. Germline V CDR1 and CDR2: MNHNY, SVGAGI (reference sequence). The CDR3 runs to 14 residues. The sorted-subset replicate PCRs were given about 210 ng DNA, which is 31,000 or so T cell genomes. Some clones are missing from TCRdb's copy, which holds only in-frame ones; the method was immunoSEQ multiplex PCR. The sample holds more than 2 million clones, about 95% seen once.

The sequence derives from a man aged 18 to 29 in good health. J is TRBJ2-7 and V is TRBV6-6; either TRBD1 or TRBD2 may supply D (5 bases each). The sample comprised naive CD8+ T cells sorted from blood. The chain's CDR3 is CASSLQEDSYEQYF. In DNA, the CDR3 is TGTGCCAGCAGCCTACAGGAGGACTCCTACGAGCAGTACTTC.